This TCR beta chain derives from a study of OX40 agonist ivuxolimab in advanced cancers. Study-wide findings and caveats: Expanded clones were, on average, more numerous in CD8+ T cells than in CD4+. Partial responders treated at 0.1-3.0 mg/kg exhibited clonal expansion among the lowest measured.

Sequencing used immunoSEQ multiplex PCR; TCRdb keeps in-frame clones, though not all of them. Seen here are about 90,000 clones, about 90% observed once, and the top ten hold roughly 9.3%. Comment on this clone: What it recognizes is unknown.

Germline V gene lookup returns CDR1 LNHNV and CDR2 YYDKDF (reference sequence). The CDR3 consists of 15 residues. Trimming cost V 8 bases and J 2 bases; bases outside gene matches: 11. The clonotype was recovered from an adult with an advanced solid tumor such as melanoma, head and neck, liver or kidney cancer. Sample: CD4+ or CD8+ T cells sorted from blood, taken in a trial of the OX40 agonist ivuxolimab. The chain joins TRBV15 to TRBJ2-5; 7 bases are shared with TRBD1. CDR3 in amino acids: CATHMPSRGQETQYF. In DNA, the CDR3 is TGTGCCACCCATATGCCTTCCAGGGGGCAAGAGACCCAGTACTTC.